This is a list of T cell receptor beta chains from one sample in a study of TIL therapy for anti-PD-1-resistant metastatic lung cancer. Here immunoSEQ multiplex PCR was the method, and the copy in TCRdb shows in-frame clones only, minus some. The sample contains about 50,000 clones, around 86% of which appear only once. Sequencing used blood, obtained at baseline. Source of these receptors: a person between 30 and 79 years old with non-small cell lung cancer. Both conserved end residues are part of each CDR3. The order of the fields is V gene, J gene, clone size, D gene, CDR3 DNA, CDR3 protein. D genes are given only for firm matches. Not every row has a clone size; where given, it reads once, few, many or a size class.

>TRBV29-1|TRBJ2-2|NA|NA
TGCAGCGTTGAAAGTCAGGGGAACACCGGGGAGCTGTTTTTT
CSVESQGNTGELFF
>TRBV11-2|TRBJ2-5|NA|TRBD1
TGTGCCAGCAGCTTAGTGGGACAGGGTATCAAGAAGACCCAGTACTTC
CASSLVGQGIKKTQYF
>TRBV4-2|TRBJ2-3|NA|NA
TGTGCCAGCAGCCAAGATTTGGGGCGCGAAGATACGCAGTATTTT
CASSQDLGREDTQYF
>TRBV20-1|TRBJ2-1|NA|TRBD1
TGCAGTGCTAGAACTGACAGGGGGCAGTTCTTC
CSARTDRGQFF
>TRBV7-9|TRBJ1-3|NA|TRBD1
TGTGCCAGCAGCGACAGGGGCGAAGGGGGCACCATATATTTT
CASSDRGEGGTIYF
>TRBV3-1/TRBV3-2|TRBJ1-2|NA|NA
TGTGCCAGCAGCCAAGGACACCCGACGGATGGCTACACCTTC
CASSQGHPTDGYTF
>TRBV7-9|TRBJ1-5|NA|TRBD1
TGTGCCAGCAGCTCACAGGGGCGCAATCAGCCCCAGCATTTT
CASSSQGRNQPQHF
>TRBV7-9|TRBJ2-1|NA|NA
TGTGCCAGCAGCTTGGGCTCCAGGGATGAGCAGTTCTTC
CASSLGSRDEQFF
>TRBV28|TRBJ2-5|NA|NA
TGTGCCAGCAGTCGAGGGGATCGGGAGACCCAGTACTTC
CASSRGDRETQYF
>TRBV4-3|TRBJ2-7|NA|NA
TGCGCCAGCAGCCAAGCGTGGGTCAGGGGAGACCAAAAATACGAGCAGTACTTC
CASSQAWVRGDQKYEQYF
>TRBV6-2/TRBV6-3|TRBJ2-3|NA|TRBD1
TGTGCCAGCAGTTACTCGGGGACAGGGAACACAGATACGCAGTATTTT
CASSYSGTGNTDTQYF
>TRBV7-8|TRBJ2-7|NA|NA
TGTGCCAGCAGCTCCACCATTTGGGACTCCTACGAGCAGTACTTC
CASSSTIWDSYEQYF
>TRBV5-1|TRBJ2-3|NA|TRBD1
TGCGCCAGCAGCCCGGGACAGCGGGATACGCAGTATTTT
CASSPGQRDTQYF
>TRBV6-5|TRBJ2-7|once|NA
TGTGCCAGCAGTTACTCGGGGCAGGTCTACGAGCAGTACTTC
CASSYSGQVYEQYF
>TRBV5-4|TRBJ2-1|NA|NA
TGTGCCAGCAGGGCGGAGGGGCCGTCCTACAATGAGCAGTTCTTC
CASRAEGPSYNEQFF
>TRBV4-1|TRBJ1-1|once|TRBD1
TGCGCCAGCAGCCAAACAGACAGGGGGCCTGAAGCTTTCTTT
CASSQTDRGPEAFF
>TRBV28|TRBJ1-2|NA|TRBD1
TGTGCCAGCAGTAACCGGGACAGCTCTAACTATGGCTACACCTTC
CASSNRDSSNYGYTF
>TRBV20-1|TRBJ2-2|few|NA
TGCAGTGCTAGTAAGACTCTTACCGGGGAGCTGTTTTTT
CSASKTLTGELFF
>TRBV28|TRBJ1-5|NA|NA
TGTGCCAGCAGTTTGGCAGGGCTCCATCAGCCCCAGCATTTT
CASSLAGLHQPQHF
>TRBV7-2|TRBJ1-2|NA|TRBD1
TGTGCCAGCAGCACCTACCGGGACAGCCTCTATGGCTACACCTTC
CASSTYRDSLYGYTF
>TRBV7-3|TRBJ1-1|NA|NA
TGTGCCAGCAGCATCTCAGAGGACACTGAAGCTTTCTTT
CASSISEDTEAFF
>TRBV6-2/TRBV6-3|TRBJ2-7|few|NA
TGTGCCAGCAGTCCCTTTTCGGCAGGGCTCTACGAGCAGTACTTC
CASSPFSAGLYEQYF
>TRBV24-1|TRBJ2-2|once|NA
TGTGCCACCAGTGAGTCCGGGACACTTAACGGGGAGCTGTTTTTT
CATSESGTLNGELFF
>TRBV7-2|TRBJ2-7|NA|TRBD2
TGTGCCAGCAGCACACGCCTACTAGCGGGAGGGGGCGAGCAGTACTTC
CASSTRLLAGGGEQYF
>TRBV18|TRBJ2-1|NA|NA
TGTGCCAGCTCACCGAGAGAGGATGAGCAGTTCTTC
CASSPREDEQFF
>TRBV18|TRBJ1-1|NA|NA
TGTGCCAGCTCACCTCCCCGGGGAGGGGGAACTGAAGCTTTCTTT
CASSPPRGGGTEAFF
>TRBV18|TRBJ1-2|NA|NA
TGTGCCAGCTCACCAATCGTGGGAGGGAGCTATGGCTACACCTTC
CASSPIVGGSYGYTF
>TRBV12-3/TRBV12-4|TRBJ2-1|NA|TRBD2
TGTGCCACCCAGGCTAGCGGAGCCCCGTGGCAGTTCTTC
CATQASGAPWQFF
>TRBV11-3|TRBJ2-5|NA|TRBD2
TGTGCCAGCAGCCAGGGAGGGGCGAGAGAGACCCAGTACTTC
CASSQGGARETQYF
>TRBV6-6|TRBJ1-6|NA|NA
TGTGCCAGTGCTGGGGGTTCACCCCTCCACTTT
CASAGGSPLHF
>TRBV24-1|TRBJ2-7|NA|NA
TGTGCCACCAGTGACGCCGGGACCTACGAGCAGTACTTC
CATSDAGTYEQYF
>TRBV5-6|TRBJ2-2|NA|NA
TGTGCCAGCAGAAGGATCCAGGGAAACACCGGGGAGCTGTTTTTT
CASRRIQGNTGELFF
>TRBV9|TRBJ2-3|NA|NA
TGTGCCAGCAGCCCCCGGGGGGCAGATGATACGCAGTATTTT
CASSPRGADDTQYF
>TRBV7-9|TRBJ1-2|once|TRBD1
TGTGCCAGCAGCGCGAGACAGGGTGACTATGGCTACACCTTC
CASSARQGDYGYTF
>TRBV28|TRBJ1-4|NA|TRBD1
TGTGCCAGCAGTTCAACGACAGGGTTGAGTGAAAAACTGTTTTTT
CASSSTTGLSEKLFF
>TRBV7-3|TRBJ2-2|NA|NA
TGTGCCAGCAGCTTAAGACTAGCGAACACCGGGGAGCTGTTTTTT
CASSLRLANTGELFF
>TRBV27|TRBJ1-2|NA|TRBD1
TGTGCCAGCAGTCCTGACAGGGGGGGCTACACCTTC
CASSPDRGGYTF
>TRBV28|TRBJ2-5|NA|NA
TGTGCCAGCAGTTTCGGTTACCAAGAGACCCAGTACTTC
CASSFGYQETQYF
>TRBV7-9|TRBJ2-7|NA|NA
TGTGCCAGCAGTCAAGGACAGGGACTAGCCTACGAGCAGTACTTC
CASSQGQGLAYEQYF
>TRBV6-4|TRBJ1-2|NA|NA
TGTGCCAGCATGACCGGGCCGAGCCCTTATGGCTACACCTTC
CASMTGPSPYGYTF
>TRBV10-1|TRBJ2-1|NA|TRBD1
TGCGCCAGCGGACCCGGCCGACAGGGTTACAATGAGCAGTTCTTC
CASGPGRQGYNEQFF
>TRBV5-6|TRBJ1-5|NA|TRBD1
TGTGCCAGCAGCATGAGGACAGGGCCGTCTCAGCCCCAGCATTTT
CASSMRTGPSQPQHF
>TRBV6-1|TRBJ1-5|NA|TRBD1
TGTGCCAGCAGTGCGGACAGGGGGGGCCATGATAGCAATCAGCCCCAGCATTTT
CASSADRGGHDSNQPQHF
>TRBV10-3|TRBJ1-2|NA|NA
TGTGCCATCAGGACCGCGGGTTCTAACTATGGCTACACCTTC
CAIRTAGSNYGYTF
>TRBV15|TRBJ1-5|NA|NA
TGTGCCACCAGCAGAGATTTTACAGCAAATCAGCCCCAGCATTTT
CATSRDFTANQPQHF
>TRBV4-3|TRBJ2-7|NA|NA
TGCGCCAGCAGCCAAGATGCGGGGACCCCCTACGAGCAGTACTTC
CASSQDAGTPYEQYF
>TRBV13|TRBJ2-3|NA|TRBD2
TGTGCCAGCACCAATAGCGGGAACACAGATACGCAGTATTTT
CASTNSGNTDTQYF
>TRBV21-1|TRBJ2-7|once|NA
TGTGCCAGCAGCAAAGGGCGCTGGGCGGGCAGATACGAGCAGTACTTC
CASSKGRWAGRYEQYF
>TRBV28|TRBJ2-1|NA|NA
TGTGCCAGCAGTACGACCCACAATGAGCAGTTCTTC
CASSTTHNEQFF
>TRBV11-2|TRBJ1-5|NA|NA
TGTGCCAGCAGCTTAGATCCAGGGGGCAATCAGCCCCAGCATTTT
CASSLDPGGNQPQHF
>TRBV15|TRBJ2-6|NA|NA
TGTGCCACCAGCAGAGATTTGGCGCCTGGGGCCAACGTCCTGACTTTC
CATSRDLAPGANVLTF
>TRBV5-1|TRBJ2-2|NA|NA
TGCGCCAGCAGCTTATCACAGGGATGGGACACCGGGGAGCTGTTTTTT
CASSLSQGWDTGELFF
>TRBV5-4|TRBJ2-2|few|NA
TGTGCCAGCAGCCCCCTACGGGGTGAAACCGGGGAGCTGTTTTTT
CASSPLRGETGELFF
>TRBV24-1|TRBJ1-6|NA|TRBD1
TGTGCCACCCGGGACAGGCATAATTCACCCCTCCACTTT
CATRDRHNSPLHF